Each of the 6 T cell receptor beta chains below was sequenced from the same sample in a study of T cell changes during pregnancy in multiple sclerosis. The data were produced by immunoSEQ multiplex PCR, yet TCRdb's version contains in-frame clones alone and is incomplete. The sample lists tens of thousands of clones; roughly 92% were seen once. The sample in question was peripheral blood, obtained in the third trimester of pregnancy. These receptor sequences come from a female donor in good health, enrolled as a control in a pregnancy study.

The chain has TRBV5-1 and TRBJ2-2; D is unclear. The CDR3 loop spans 12 amino acids. Germline CDR1 is SGHRS and CDR2 is YFSETQ. Trimming removed 4 bases from V and 5 bases from J, with 6 bases in between. Written as DNA, the CDR3 is TGCGCCAGCAGCATTAGAACCGGGGAGCTGTTTTTT. It translates to CASSIRTGELFF.

This clone was found once. V usage is TRBV27 and J usage is TRBJ2-7; 7 positions agree with TRBD1. From germline, CDR1 is MNHEY and CDR2 SMNVEV (reference sequence). This CDR3 is 15 amino acids long. The V and J ends lost 5 bases and 9 bases, in that order; junction bases with no gene match: 16. CDR3 bases: TGTGCCAGCAGTGCCCGGGACAGAATCTTTCAGGGGCAGTACTTC. Protein sequence: CASSARDRIFQGQYF.

This clone is judged medium-sized. Within the sample, other DNA sequences also encode this same CDR3. The J gene is TRBJ2-1, the V gene TRBV6-1, with 12 bases that match TRBD2. The germline gives CDR1 MNHNS, CDR2 SASEGT. J was trimmed by 4 bases and V by 2 bases; bases with no gene match: 0. The CDR3 covers 15 residues. The CDR3 protein is CASSELAGGYNEQFF. The CDR3 coding sequence is TGTGCCAGCAGTGAACTAGCGGGGGGGTACAATGAGCAGTTCTTC.

V and J are TRBV11-3 and TRBJ2-2, with 16 positions matching TRBD2. With V trimmed by 1 base and J by 2 bases, 7 bases remained unmatched. The CDR3 has 20 amino acids. Per germline, CDR1 SGHNT and CDR2 YENEEA. The CDR3 protein is CASSLVEGTSGRANTGELFF. The CDR3 nucleotides read TGTGCCAGCAGCTTAGTTGAGGGGACTAGCGGGAGGGCCAACACCGGGGAGCTGTTTTTT.

The V call is TRBV30, the J call TRBJ1-1, with D tentatively TRBD1 (6 bases). The CDR3 spans 16 residues. Between the trimmed V and J ends, which lost 4 bases and 6 bases, there was a span of 24 bases. Germline loops: CDR1 GTSNPN, CDR2 SVGIG (reference sequence). CDR3 region: CAWIRSGSQGYAEAFF. The DNA for the CDR3 is TGTGCCTGGATAAGGTCTGGGTCTCAGGGGTACGCTGAAGCTTTCTTT.

The rearrangement links TRBV15 to TRBJ1-5; D not resolved. Per germline, CDR1 LNHNV and CDR2 YYDKDF (reference sequence). The V gene lost 5 bases and the J gene lost 6 bases, with 8 bases spanning the gap. This CDR3 region has 12 residues. As DNA, the CDR3 is TGTGCCACCAGCGAGGTAGGTCAGCCCCAGCATTTT. As protein: CATSEVGQPQHF.